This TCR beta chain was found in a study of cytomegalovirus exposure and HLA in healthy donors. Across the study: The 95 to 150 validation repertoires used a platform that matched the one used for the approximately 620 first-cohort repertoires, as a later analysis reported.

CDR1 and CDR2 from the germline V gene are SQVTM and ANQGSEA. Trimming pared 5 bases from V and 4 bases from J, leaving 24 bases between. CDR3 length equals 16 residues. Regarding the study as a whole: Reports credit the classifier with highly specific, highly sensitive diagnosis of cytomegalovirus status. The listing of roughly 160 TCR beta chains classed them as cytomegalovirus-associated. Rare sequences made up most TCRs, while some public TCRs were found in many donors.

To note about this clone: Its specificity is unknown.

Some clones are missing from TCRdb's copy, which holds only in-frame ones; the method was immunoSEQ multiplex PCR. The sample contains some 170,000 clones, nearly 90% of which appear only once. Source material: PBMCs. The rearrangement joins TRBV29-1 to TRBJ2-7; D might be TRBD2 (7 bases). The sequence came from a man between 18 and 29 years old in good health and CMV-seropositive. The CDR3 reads CSVLGGREVGLYEQYF. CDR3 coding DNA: TGCAGCGTTTTGGGGGGGCGTGAAGTGGGGCTTTACGAGCAGTACTTC.